This T cell receptor (beta chain) was obtained from a study of human thymus T cells. CDR3 length equals 17 residues. In germline, CDR1 is SGHTA, CDR2 FQGNSA. Deletions cut 1 base from V and 7 bases from J, with 17 bases between. As regards this clone: Its specificity is unknown.

Notes on the study in general: Apparent skewing of V and J gene usage characterized both thymic and blood repertoires.

The protocol was immunoSEQ multiplex PCR, while the TCRdb copy is restricted to in-frame clones and leaves out a portion. The table lists some 46,000 clones, 95% of them singletons. It was healthy Finnish infants having corrective surgery for congenital heart defects who were the donors. Genomic DNA was extracted from every available blood leukocyte. This receptor was identified in a girl under three years old with a congenital heart defect but otherwise immunologically healthy. The chain joins TRBV7-2 to TRBJ1-6; D is uncertain. The sample comprised blood. CDR3 region: CASSLELFGRLNSPLHF. The CDR3 bases are TGTGCCAGCAGCTTAGAACTATTCGGACGGCTGAATTCACCCCTCCACTTT.